A selection of T cell receptor beta chains follows, all from one sample in a study of T and B cells in COVID-19 patients. MiXCR, applied by TCRdb to the multiplex PCR reads, yields one record per CDR3 protein. The data show approximately 11,000 distinct CDR3 sequences, around 31% seen once. The sequencing input was blood. The receptors were sampled from a human donor with active COVID-19. The CDR3 runs from the conserved cysteine through the conserved F or W. The order of the fields is D gene, V gene, clone size, J gene, CDR3 protein, CDR3 DNA. A D gene is named only where the DNA matches it firmly. A row's size may be missing; if present it is once, few, many or a size class.

d_gene: TRBD1; v_gene: TRBV12-3/TRBV12-4; abundance: -; j_gene: TRBJ1-1; CDR3aa: CASSTRQGAQGAEAFF; CDR3nt: TGTGCCAGCAGTACTCGACAGGGGGCGCAAGGCGCTGAAGCTTTCTTT
d_gene: TRBD2; v_gene: TRBV10-3; abundance: -; j_gene: TRBJ2-2; CDR3aa: CAISEANTRGGGELFF; CDR3nt: TGTGCCATCAGTGAGGCGAACACGCGGGGAGGGGGGGAGCTGTTTTTT
d_gene: TRBD1; v_gene: TRBV6-5; abundance: medium-sized; j_gene: TRBJ2-5; CDR3aa: CASREGTAQETQYF; CDR3nt: TGTGCCAGCAGAGAAGGGACAGCCCAAGAGACCCAGTACTTC
d_gene: TRBD2; v_gene: TRBV6-1; abundance: few; j_gene: TRBJ2-1; CDR3aa: CASSDPSGGYLGEQFF; CDR3nt: TGTGCCAGCAGTGATCCTAGCGGGGGGTATTTAGGTGAGCAGTTCTTC
d_gene: TRBD2; v_gene: TRBV5-4; abundance: -; j_gene: TRBJ2-1; CDR3aa: CASSLFSGGADEQFF; CDR3nt: TGTGCCAGCAGCTTATTCAGCGGGGGGGCGGATGAGCAGTTCTTC
d_gene: TRBD2; v_gene: TRBV19; abundance: medium-sized; j_gene: TRBJ2-2; CDR3aa: CASSLRLAGSTGELFF; CDR3nt: TGTGCCAGTAGTCTTCGACTAGCGGGTTCCACCGGGGAGCTGTTTTTT
d_gene: -; v_gene: TRBV6-1; abundance: -; j_gene: TRBJ1-3; CDR3aa: CASSEGGPRNTIYF; CDR3nt: TGTGCCAGCAGTGAAGGGGGCCCGCGAAACACCATATATTTT
d_gene: -; v_gene: TRBV19; abundance: medium-sized; j_gene: TRBJ2-2; CDR3aa: CASSIDLGGRELFF; CDR3nt: TGTGCCAGTAGTATAGATCTGGGGGGCCGGGAGCTGTTTTTT
d_gene: TRBD2; v_gene: TRBV19; abundance: -; j_gene: TRBJ2-5; CDR3aa: CASSMTMRGGQETQYF; CDR3nt: TGTGCCAGTAGTATGACCATGCGGGGGGGCCAAGAGACCCAGTACTTC
d_gene: -; v_gene: TRBV19; abundance: few; j_gene: TRBJ1-5; CDR3aa: CASSIRRDQPQHF; CDR3nt: TGTGCCAGTAGTATTAGGAGAGATCAGCCCCAGCATTTT
d_gene: TRBD1; v_gene: TRBV5-4; abundance: -; j_gene: TRBJ2-5; CDR3aa: CASSSMGQPQETQNF; CDR3nt: TGTGCCAGCAGCTCGATGGGACAGCCTCAAGAGACCCAGAACTTC
d_gene: -; v_gene: TRBV30; abundance: -; j_gene: TRBJ1-3; CDR3aa: CAWSYGAYGNTIYF; CDR3nt: TGTGCCTGGAGTTACGGGGCCTATGGAAACACCATATATTTT
d_gene: -; v_gene: TRBV5-1; abundance: few; j_gene: TRBJ2-1; CDR3aa: CASSLLAGSGDEQFF; CDR3nt: TGCGCCAGCAGCTTGCTGGCAGGGTCTGGCGATGAGCAGTTCTTC
d_gene: -; v_gene: TRBV15; abundance: -; j_gene: TRBJ1-6; CDR3aa: CATSREGGAENSPLHF; CDR3nt: TGTGCCACCAGCAGAGAGGGGGGCGCGGAAAATTCACCCCTCCACTTT
d_gene: -; v_gene: TRBV29-1; abundance: medium-sized; j_gene: TRBJ2-3; CDR3aa: CSVEAGAHTQYF; CDR3nt: TGCAGCGTTGAAGCCGGGGCGCATACGCAGTATTTT
d_gene: -; v_gene: TRBV12-3/TRBV12-4; abundance: few; j_gene: TRBJ2-5; CDR3aa: CASSFGDVETQYF; CDR3nt: TGTGCCAGCAGTTTTGGGGACGTTGAGACCCAGTACTTC
d_gene: TRBD2; v_gene: TRBV12-3/TRBV12-4; abundance: medium-sized; j_gene: TRBJ2-1; CDR3aa: CASSLSGQSSYNEQFF; CDR3nt: TGTGCCAGCAGCCTTAGCGGGCAAAGCTCCTACAATGAGCAGTTCTTC
d_gene: -; v_gene: TRBV20-1; abundance: few; j_gene: TRBJ2-3; CDR3aa: CSASYSSTDTQYF; CDR3nt: TGCAGTGCTAGTTACTCTAGCACAGATACGCAGTATTTT
d_gene: TRBD1; v_gene: TRBV5-4; abundance: few; j_gene: TRBJ1-6; CDR3aa: CASSSSTGLGSPLHF; CDR3nt: TGTGCCAGCAGCTCCTCGACAGGGCTGGGTTCACCCCTCCACTTT
d_gene: TRBD2; v_gene: TRBV20-1; abundance: few; j_gene: TRBJ2-5; CDR3aa: CSATSGGETQYF; CDR3nt: TGCAGTGCTACTAGCGGTGGGGAGACCCAGTACTTC
d_gene: -; v_gene: TRBV27; abundance: -; j_gene: TRBJ1-1; CDR3aa: CASSLRPDIRLNTEAFF; CDR3nt: TGTGCCAGCAGTTTACGGCCAGACATACGTTTGAACACTGAAGCTTTCTTT
d_gene: -; v_gene: TRBV11-1; abundance: -; j_gene: TRBJ1-2; CDR3aa: CASSRYSGDYGYTF; CDR3nt: TGTGCCAGCAGCCGATATTCGGGGGACTATGGCTACACCTTC
d_gene: TRBD2; v_gene: TRBV19; abundance: once; j_gene: TRBJ2-7; CDR3aa: CASSGQGLAFDEQYF; CDR3nt: TGTGCCAGTAGTGGCCAAGGACTAGCGTTCGACGAGCAGTACTTC
d_gene: TRBD1; v_gene: TRBV19; abundance: few; j_gene: TRBJ1-5; CDR3aa: CASSPSGTALYQPQHF; CDR3nt: TGTGCCAGTAGTCCGTCCGGGACAGCCCTATATCAGCCCCAGCATTTT
d_gene: -; v_gene: TRBV5-1; abundance: -; j_gene: TRBJ2-3; CDR3aa: CASSLVASYSTDTQYF; CDR3nt: TGCGCCAGCAGCTTGGTCGCCAGCTATAGCACAGATACGCAGTATTTT
d_gene: -; v_gene: TRBV24-1; abundance: once; j_gene: TRBJ2-2; CDR3aa: CATSDPIIPTGELFF; CDR3nt: TGTGCCACCAGTGACCCAATAATTCCAACCGGGGAGCTGTTTTTT
d_gene: -; v_gene: TRBV27; abundance: -; j_gene: TRBJ1-2; CDR3aa: CASSLGSGANYGYTF; CDR3nt: TGTGCCAGCAGTTTGGGGTCGGGAGCTAACTATGGCTACACCTTC
d_gene: -; v_gene: TRBV12-3/TRBV12-4; abundance: medium-sized; j_gene: TRBJ2-3; CDR3aa: CASIPRSSTDTQYF; CDR3nt: TGTGCCAGCATCCCTAGGAGTAGCACAGATACGCAGTATTTT
d_gene: -; v_gene: TRBV10-3; abundance: few; j_gene: TRBJ1-1; CDR3aa: CAISEWGMNTEAFF; CDR3nt: TGTGCCATCAGTGAGTGGGGGATGAACACTGAAGCTTTCTTT
d_gene: -; v_gene: TRBV18; abundance: -; j_gene: TRBJ1-1; CDR3aa: CASSSSGATGTEAFF; CDR3nt: TGTGCCAGCTCATCCTCGGGGGCGACGGGCACTGAAGCTTTCTTT
d_gene: TRBD1; v_gene: TRBV30; abundance: few; j_gene: TRBJ1-5; CDR3aa: CAWSVGPGQGTNQPQHF; CDR3nt: TGTGCCTGGAGTGTAGGCCCGGGACAGGGGACCAATCAGCCCCAGCATTTT
d_gene: -; v_gene: TRBV27; abundance: -; j_gene: TRBJ2-1; CDR3aa: CASSSSSWGAYNEQFF; CDR3nt: TGTGCCAGCAGTTCGTCTAGCTGGGGGGCCTACAATGAGCAGTTCTTC
d_gene: TRBD1; v_gene: TRBV6-5; abundance: -; j_gene: TRBJ2-6; CDR3aa: CASSDFRPGQGATGANVLTF; CDR3nt: TGTGCCAGCAGTGATTTCAGGCCGGGACAGGGGGCGACTGGGGCCAACGTCCTGACTTTC
d_gene: -; v_gene: TRBV7-9; abundance: -; j_gene: TRBJ2-6; CDR3aa: CASSLGGANVLTF; CDR3nt: TGTGCCAGCAGCTTGGGGGGGGCCAACGTCCTGACTTTC
d_gene: -; v_gene: TRBV19; abundance: -; j_gene: TRBJ1-5; CDR3aa: CASSIEGESNQTQHF; CDR3nt: TGTGCCAGTAGTATTGAGGGCGAAAGCAATCAGACCCAGCATTTT
d_gene: -; v_gene: TRBV6-6; abundance: medium-sized; j_gene: TRBJ1-6; CDR3aa: CASRWTEGTPLHF; CDR3nt: TGTGCCAGCAGGTGGACCGAGGGGACACCCCTCCACTTT
d_gene: TRBD1; v_gene: TRBV11-1; abundance: -; j_gene: TRBJ2-7; CDR3aa: CASRAQGQVSEQYF; CDR3nt: TGTGCCAGCAGGGCACAGGGACAGGTCTCCGAGCAGTACTTC
d_gene: TRBD1; v_gene: TRBV6-5; abundance: -; j_gene: TRBJ1-2; CDR3aa: CASRSGTGDGYTF; CDR3nt: TGTGCCAGCAGGTCCGGGACAGGGGATGGCTACACCTTC
d_gene: TRBD1; v_gene: TRBV12-3/TRBV12-4; abundance: medium-sized; j_gene: TRBJ2-1; CDR3aa: CASSRTGNEQFF; CDR3nt: TGTGCCAGCAGTCGGACAGGCAATGAGCAGTTCTTC
d_gene: TRBD1; v_gene: TRBV6-2/TRBV6-3; abundance: few; j_gene: TRBJ2-5; CDR3aa: CAIGQGETQYF; CDR3nt: TGTGCCATCGGACAGGGGGAGACCCAGTACTTC
d_gene: -; v_gene: TRBV27; abundance: medium-sized; j_gene: TRBJ2-3; CDR3aa: CASSRIREGGTQYF; CDR3nt: TGTGCCAGCAGCCGTATTCGAGAGGGAGGTACGCAGTATTTT
d_gene: -; v_gene: TRBV5-1; abundance: few; j_gene: TRBJ1-1; CDR3aa: CASSLAGTNTEAFF; CDR3nt: TGCGCCAGCAGCTTGGCAGGTACGAACACTGAAGCTTTCTTT
d_gene: TRBD1; v_gene: TRBV5-4; abundance: -; j_gene: TRBJ2-5; CDR3aa: CASSSPDRVGETQYF; CDR3nt: TGTGCCAGCAGCTCCCCCGACAGGGTGGGGGAGACCCAGTACTTC
d_gene: -; v_gene: TRBV6-5; abundance: few; j_gene: TRBJ2-1; CDR3aa: CASSYSGVDNSVQFF; CDR3nt: TGTGCCAGCAGTTACTCCGGAGTTGACAATTCGGTACAGTTCTTC
d_gene: TRBD1; v_gene: TRBV6-5; abundance: -; j_gene: TRBJ1-2; CDR3aa: CASSARKDRIYGYTF; CDR3nt: TGTGCCAGCAGCGCTCGAAAGGACAGGATCTATGGCTACACCTTC
d_gene: TRBD2; v_gene: TRBV24-1; abundance: -; j_gene: TRBJ2-2; CDR3aa: CATSDPTSGGAGELFF; CDR3nt: TGTGCCACCAGTGATCCGACTAGCGGGGGGGCCGGGGAGCTGTTTTTT
d_gene: -; v_gene: TRBV20-1; abundance: -; j_gene: TRBJ2-1; CDR3aa: CSARGSGGGAYNEQFF; CDR3nt: TGCAGTGCTAGAGGGTCCGGGGGCGGGGCCTACAATGAGCAGTTCTTC
d_gene: TRBD2; v_gene: TRBV19; abundance: -; j_gene: TRBJ2-1; CDR3aa: CASSRGTSGSNEQFF; CDR3nt: TGTGCCAGTAGTAGAGGGACTAGCGGGAGTAATGAGCAGTTCTTC
d_gene: -; v_gene: TRBV7-2; abundance: -; j_gene: TRBJ2-6; CDR3aa: CASSREGGWVLTF; CDR3nt: TGTGCCAGCAGCCGAGAGGGGGGCTGGGTCCTGACTTTC
d_gene: -; v_gene: TRBV20-1; abundance: -; j_gene: TRBJ2-7; CDR3aa: CSAPGTATYEQYF; CDR3nt: TGCAGTGCTCCCGGGACCGCAACCTACGAGCAGTACTTC
d_gene: TRBD2; v_gene: TRBV15; abundance: medium-sized; j_gene: TRBJ2-1; CDR3aa: CATSSLNSGGAYNEQFF; CDR3nt: TGTGCCACCAGCAGCCTCAATAGCGGGGGAGCATACAATGAGCAGTTCTTC
d_gene: -; v_gene: TRBV6-6; abundance: medium-sized; j_gene: TRBJ1-2; CDR3aa: CASSYSSDGYTF; CDR3nt: TGTGCCAGCAGTTACAGCTCTGATGGCTACACCTTC
d_gene: -; v_gene: TRBV6-1; abundance: few; j_gene: TRBJ2-3; CDR3aa: CASVIRRGIRTDTQYF; CDR3nt: TGTGCCAGCGTAATCCGGAGGGGCATACGGACAGATACGCAGTATTTT